The T cell receptor beta chain under discussion was sequenced for a study of beta chain features in type 1 diabetes. Findings and caveats of the study: For Type 1 diabetes patients, all four CD4+ subsets carried TCRB CDR3s that were moderately but significantly shorter.

Per donor, one heparinised blood draw averaged roughly 110 mL. Markers CD45RO/CCR7/CD25/CD127/CD95/CD27 served to sort CD4+ naive, central memory, regulatory and stem cell-like memory cells. Of the isolated RNA, all was reverse transcribed, and so the sequenced material was expressed TCRB transcripts. Sequenced by immunoSEQ multiplex PCR; TCRdb stores in-frame clones only, minus some. The repertoire consists of about 120,000 clones, with roughly 17% occurring once and the leading ten covering 2% to 3%. The CDR3 spans 13 residues. Trimming took off 2 bases at V and 1 base at J, with 8 bases between the two ends. Per germline, CDR1 GTSNPN and CDR2 SVGIG (reference sequence). This clone appeared a few times. The antigen is unknown.

The chain employs TRBV30 and TRBJ1-1, with D hard to call. Sequencing input: central memory CD4+ T cells from blood. The clonotype comes from a man in his late teens or twenties with type 1 diabetes. The CDR3 nucleotides are TGTGCCTGGAGTAGGGTTGAGAACACTGAAGCTTTCTTT. Amino acid sequence: CAWSRVENTEAFF.